This T cell receptor (beta chain) is from a study of blood T cells in healthy people across ages. The study, taken as a whole, reports: Naive CD4+ cells and diversity were both higher in long-lived donors than in aged donors. TCR beta diversity per million T cells fell roughly linearly with age. There was no known CMV status for donors, so expanded clonotype changes were possibly confounded.

Points on this clonotype: Its matching antigen is unknown.

This CDR3 is built from 16 residues. V shed 8 bases, J shed 5 bases, and the junction held 8 bases outside the gene matches. Per the germline V gene, CDR1 is SEHNR and CDR2 is FQNEAQ (reference sequence). A second PCR of about 7 to 12 cycles used a sample-barcoded 5' primer and a J-beta primer mix. MiXCR was run by TCRdb on the 5' RACE reads, yielding one entry per CDR3 protein. The sample holds around 900,000 distinct CDR3 sequences; about 51% are singletons and the top ten take about 20%. The clonotype comes from a woman in her fifties or sixties in good health. This chain connects TRBV7-9 to TRBJ2-2; 13 positions match TRBD2. Sequencing was performed on blood. The chain's CDR3 is CASARSTSGRTGELFF. CDR3 in DNA: TGTGCCAGCGCAAGGTCGACTAGCGGGAGGACCGGGGAGCTGTTTTTT. The full variable domain, rest sourced from reference TRBV7-9 and TRBJ2-2, is DTGVSQNPRHKITKRGQNVTFRCDPISEHNRLYWYRQTLGQGPEFLTYFQNEAQLEKSRLLSDRFSAERPKGSFSTLEIQRTEQGDSAMYLCASARSTSGRTGELFFGEGSRLTVL.